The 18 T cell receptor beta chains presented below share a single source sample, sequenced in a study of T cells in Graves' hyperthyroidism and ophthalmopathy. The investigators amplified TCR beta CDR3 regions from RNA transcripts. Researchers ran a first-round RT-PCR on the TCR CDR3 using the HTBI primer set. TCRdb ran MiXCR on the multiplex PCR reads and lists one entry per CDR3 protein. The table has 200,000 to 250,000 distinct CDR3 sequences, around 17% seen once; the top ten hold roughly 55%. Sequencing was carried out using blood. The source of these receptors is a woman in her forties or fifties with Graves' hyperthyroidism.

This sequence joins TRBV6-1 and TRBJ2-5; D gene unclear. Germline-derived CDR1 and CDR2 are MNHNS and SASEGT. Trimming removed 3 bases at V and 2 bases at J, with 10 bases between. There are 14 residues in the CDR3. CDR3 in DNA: TGTGCCAGCAGTGATGACCAGGCTCAAGAGACCCAGTACTTC. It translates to CASSDDQAQETQYF.

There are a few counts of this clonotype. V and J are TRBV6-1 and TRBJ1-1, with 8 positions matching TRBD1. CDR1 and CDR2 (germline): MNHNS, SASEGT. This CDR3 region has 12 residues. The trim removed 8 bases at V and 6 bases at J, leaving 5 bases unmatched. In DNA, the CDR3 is TGTGCCAGCCGGACAGGGAGCCCTGAAGCTTTCTTT. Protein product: CASRTGSPEAFF.

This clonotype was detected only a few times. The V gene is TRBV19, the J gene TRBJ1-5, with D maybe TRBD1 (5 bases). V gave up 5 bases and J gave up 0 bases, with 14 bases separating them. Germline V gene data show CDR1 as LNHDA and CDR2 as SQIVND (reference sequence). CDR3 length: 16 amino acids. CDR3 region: CASSPRAGTSNQPQHF. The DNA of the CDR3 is TGTGCCAGTAGTCCCCGGGCGGGGACTAGCAATCAGCCCCAGCATTTT.

This CDR3 reads CSARTGPYGYTF. CDR3 nucleotide sequence: TGCAGTGCTAGGACAGGGCCCTATGGCTACACCTTC. V gene TRBV20-1 combines with J gene TRBJ1-2; TRBD1 agrees at 7 bases. The germline gives CDR1 DFQATT, CDR2 SNEGSKA (reference sequence). V was pared by 3 bases and J by 4 bases, with 2 bases of the junction left unmatched. CDR3 size: 12 residues.

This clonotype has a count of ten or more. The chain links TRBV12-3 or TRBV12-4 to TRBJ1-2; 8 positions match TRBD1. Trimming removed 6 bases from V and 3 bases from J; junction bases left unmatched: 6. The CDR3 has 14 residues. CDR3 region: CASREQGAYYGYTF. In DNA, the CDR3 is TGTGCCAGCAGGGAGCAGGGGGCGTACTATGGCTACACCTTC.

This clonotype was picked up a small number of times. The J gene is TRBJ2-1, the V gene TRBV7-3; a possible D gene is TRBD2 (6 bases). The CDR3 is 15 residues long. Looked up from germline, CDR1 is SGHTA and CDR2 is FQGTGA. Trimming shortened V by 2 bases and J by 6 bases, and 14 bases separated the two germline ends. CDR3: CASSLSSASANEQFF. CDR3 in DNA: TGTGCCAGCAGCTTATCTAGCGCGAGCGCCAATGAGCAGTTCTTC.

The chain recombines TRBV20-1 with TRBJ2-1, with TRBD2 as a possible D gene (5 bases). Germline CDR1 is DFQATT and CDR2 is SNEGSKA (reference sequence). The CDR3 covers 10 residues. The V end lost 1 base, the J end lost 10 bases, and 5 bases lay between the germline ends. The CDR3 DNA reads TGCAGTGCTAGAGGACTAGAGCAGTTCTTC. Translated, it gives CSARGLEQFF.

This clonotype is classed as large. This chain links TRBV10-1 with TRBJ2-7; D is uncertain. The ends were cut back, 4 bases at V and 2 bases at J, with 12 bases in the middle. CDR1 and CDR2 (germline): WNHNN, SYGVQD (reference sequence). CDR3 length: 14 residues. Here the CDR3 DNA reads TGCGCCAGCAGTGCTCCGACCGCGCCCTACGAGCAGTACTTC. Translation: CASSAPTAPYEQYF.

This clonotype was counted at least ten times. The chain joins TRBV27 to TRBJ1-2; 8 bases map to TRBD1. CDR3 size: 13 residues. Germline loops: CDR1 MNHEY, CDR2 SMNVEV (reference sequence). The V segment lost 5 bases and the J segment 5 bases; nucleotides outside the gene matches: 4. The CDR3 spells CASSVRQGYGYTF. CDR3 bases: TGTGCCAGCAGTGTCCGACAGGGGTATGGCTACACCTTC.

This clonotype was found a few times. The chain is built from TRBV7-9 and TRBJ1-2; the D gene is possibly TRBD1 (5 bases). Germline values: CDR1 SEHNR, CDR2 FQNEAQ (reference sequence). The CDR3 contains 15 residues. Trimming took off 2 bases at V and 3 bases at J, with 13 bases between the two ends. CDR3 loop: CASSLFSGTDYGYTF. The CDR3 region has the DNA TGTGCCAGCAGCTTATTTTCCGGGACGGACTATGGCTACACCTTC.

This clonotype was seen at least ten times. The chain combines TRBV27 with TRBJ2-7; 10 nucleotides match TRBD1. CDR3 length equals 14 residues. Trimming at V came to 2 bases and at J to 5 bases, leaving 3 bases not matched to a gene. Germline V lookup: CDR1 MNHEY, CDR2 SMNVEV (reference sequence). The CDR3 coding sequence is TGTGCCAGCAGTTTAGGGACAGGGGTCGACGAGCAGTACTTC. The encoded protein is CASSLGTGVDEQYF.

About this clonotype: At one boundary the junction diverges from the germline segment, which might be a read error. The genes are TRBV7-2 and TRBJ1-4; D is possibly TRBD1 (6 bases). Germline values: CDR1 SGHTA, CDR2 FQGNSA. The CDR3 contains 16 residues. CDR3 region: CASSFGQITTDEKLFF. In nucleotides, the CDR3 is TGTGCCAGCAGCTTCGGACAGATTACAACTGATGAAAAACTGTTTTTT.

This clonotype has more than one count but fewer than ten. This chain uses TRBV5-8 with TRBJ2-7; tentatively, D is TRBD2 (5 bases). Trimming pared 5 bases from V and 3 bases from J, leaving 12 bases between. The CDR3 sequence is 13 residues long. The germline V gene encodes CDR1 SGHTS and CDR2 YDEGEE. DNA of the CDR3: TGTGCCAGCAGTATACTAGTGGGCTACGAGCAGTACTTC. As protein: CASSILVGYEQYF.

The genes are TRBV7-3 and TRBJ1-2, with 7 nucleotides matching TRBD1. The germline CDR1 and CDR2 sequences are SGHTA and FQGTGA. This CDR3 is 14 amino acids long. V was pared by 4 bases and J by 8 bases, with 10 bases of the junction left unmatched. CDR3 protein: CASSSSARGGGYTF. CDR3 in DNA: TGTGCCAGCAGCTCCTCAGCCAGGGGGGGAGGCTACACCTTC.

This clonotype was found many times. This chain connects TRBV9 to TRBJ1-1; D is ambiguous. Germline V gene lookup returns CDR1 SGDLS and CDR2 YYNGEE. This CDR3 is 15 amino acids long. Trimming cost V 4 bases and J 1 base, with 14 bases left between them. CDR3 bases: TGTGCCAGCAGCACACTTGGGCGGGGGAACACTGAAGCTTTCTTT. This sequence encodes CASSTLGRGNTEAFF.

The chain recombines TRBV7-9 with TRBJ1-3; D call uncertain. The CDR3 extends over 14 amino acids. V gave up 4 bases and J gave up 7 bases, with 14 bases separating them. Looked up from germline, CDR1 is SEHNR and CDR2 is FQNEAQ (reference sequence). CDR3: CASSSKDGFNTIYF. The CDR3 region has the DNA TGTGCCAGCAGCTCCAAAGACGGTTTTAACACCATATATTTT.

CDR3 sequence: CASSQNTGLAGVEQYF. The CDR3 nucleotides are TGTGCCAGCAGCCAAAATACGGGACTAGCGGGAGTCGAGCAGTACTTC. The gene calls are TRBV3-1 and TRBJ2-7, with 14 bases identical to TRBD2. CDR1 LGHDT and CDR2 YNNKEL come from the germline V gene (reference sequence). The CDR3 covers 16 residues. The J segment lost 6 bases and the V segment lost 2 bases, leaving 6 bases of the junction unmatched.

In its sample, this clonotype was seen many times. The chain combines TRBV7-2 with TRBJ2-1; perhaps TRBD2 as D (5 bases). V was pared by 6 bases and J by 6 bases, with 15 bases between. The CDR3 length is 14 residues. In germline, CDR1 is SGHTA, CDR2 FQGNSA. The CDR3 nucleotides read TGTGCCAGCAGTTCTGGCTTAGCGAGCAATGAGCAGTTCTTC. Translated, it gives CASSSGLASNEQFF.